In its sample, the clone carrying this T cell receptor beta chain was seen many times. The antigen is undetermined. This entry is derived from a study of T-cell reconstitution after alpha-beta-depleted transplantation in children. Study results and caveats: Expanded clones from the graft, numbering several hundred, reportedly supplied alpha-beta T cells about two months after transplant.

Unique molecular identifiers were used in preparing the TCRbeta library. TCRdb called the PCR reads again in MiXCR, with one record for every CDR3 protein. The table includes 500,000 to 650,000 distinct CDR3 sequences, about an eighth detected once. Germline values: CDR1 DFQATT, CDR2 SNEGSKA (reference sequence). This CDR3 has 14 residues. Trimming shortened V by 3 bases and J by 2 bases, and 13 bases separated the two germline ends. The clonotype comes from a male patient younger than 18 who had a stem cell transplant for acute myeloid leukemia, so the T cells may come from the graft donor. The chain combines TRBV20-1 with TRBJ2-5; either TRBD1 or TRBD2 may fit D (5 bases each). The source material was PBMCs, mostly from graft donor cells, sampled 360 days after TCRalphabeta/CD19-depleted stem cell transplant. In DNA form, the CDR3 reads TGCAGTGCTAGGCCCGGGGCTGGGCAAGAGACCCAGTACTTC. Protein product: CSARPGAGQETQYF.